The clone carrying this T cell receptor beta chain was picked up a small number of times. The antigen is undetermined. Findings and limits, study-wide: Greatest tumor Treg TCR overlap was with tumor naive CD4+ cells.

Semi-nested PCR with Nested Universal Primer A followed constant-region reverse priming of full-length variable regions. TCRdb ran MiXCR on the 5' RACE reads and lists one entry per CDR3 protein. Of under 45,000 distinct CDR3 sequences in the sample, 30% were seen once. Trimming cost V 5 bases and J 1 base, with 14 bases left between them. This CDR3 is 15 amino acids long. The germline V gene encodes CDR1 SGHTA and CDR2 FQGTGA. The sequenced material came from tumor-infiltrating memory CD4+ T cells sorted from the breast tumor. Indicated subset: memory CD4+ T cells, CD4+CD45RO+CD25-. The chain employs TRBV7-3 and TRBJ2-5, with D maybe TRBD2 (5 bases). The clonotype originates from a female donor with breast cancer. CDR3 in DNA: TGTGCCAGCAGCGAACAGAGCGGCGCCCAAGAGACCCAGTACTTC. It is translated as CASSEQSGAQETQYF.